This T cell receptor beta chain was sequenced in a study of glioma-infiltrating T cells. This CDR3 spans 14 amino acids. V lost 0 bases to trimming and J lost 2 bases, with 8 bases between them. CDR1 is LGHNA, CDR2 YNFKEQ, per germline. This clonotype has ten or more counts. Its antigen is unknown. Using RNA template, CDR3s of TCR alpha and beta were amplified with iRepertoire arm-PCR. In TCRdb, the multiplex PCR reads were re-called with MiXCR into one record per CDR3 protein. The sample has approximately 400,000 distinct CDR3 sequences; roughly two fifths are singletons. The study, taken as a whole, reports: Tissue-blood divergence was below expectation in non-neoplastic patients, above in gliomas. A blood CDR3 motif signature was depleted in highly divergent patients.

J is TRBJ2-7 and V is TRBV4-2; no clear D. Sequenced: glioma tissue, nonneoplastic brain tissue, or PBMCs (not recorded which). This receptor was identified in a human donor with low-grade glioma or glioblastoma, undergoing nonglioma brain surgery, or in good health (not recorded which). The CDR3 nucleotides read TGTGCCAGCAGCCAAGACCCGAACCCCTACGAGCAGTACTTC. Its translation: CASSQDPNPYEQYF.